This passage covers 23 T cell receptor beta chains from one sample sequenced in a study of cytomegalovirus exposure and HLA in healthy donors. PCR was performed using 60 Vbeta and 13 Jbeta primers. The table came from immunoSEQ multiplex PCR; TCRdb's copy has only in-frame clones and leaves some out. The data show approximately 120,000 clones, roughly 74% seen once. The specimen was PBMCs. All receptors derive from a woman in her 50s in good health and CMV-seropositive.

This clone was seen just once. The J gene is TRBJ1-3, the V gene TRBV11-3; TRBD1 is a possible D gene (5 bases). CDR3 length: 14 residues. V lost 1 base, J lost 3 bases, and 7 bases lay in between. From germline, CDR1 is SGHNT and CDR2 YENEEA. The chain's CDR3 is CASSLGGSGNTIYF. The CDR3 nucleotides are TGTGCCAGCAGCTTAGGGGGCAGTGGAAACACCATATATTTT.

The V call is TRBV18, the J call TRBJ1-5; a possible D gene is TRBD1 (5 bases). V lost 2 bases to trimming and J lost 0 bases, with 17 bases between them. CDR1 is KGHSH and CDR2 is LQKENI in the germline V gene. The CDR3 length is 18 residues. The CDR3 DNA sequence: TGTGCCAGCTCACCAGTAACGGGGGGGACCCTTAGCAATCAGCCCCAGCATTTT. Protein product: CASSPVTGGTLSNQPQHF.

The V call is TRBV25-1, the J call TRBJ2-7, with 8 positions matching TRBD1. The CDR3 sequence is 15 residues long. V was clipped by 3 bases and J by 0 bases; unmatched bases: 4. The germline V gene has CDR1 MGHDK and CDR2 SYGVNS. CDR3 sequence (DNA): TGTGCCAGCAGTGACATGACAGGGGACTCCTACGAGCAGTACTTC. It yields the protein CASSDMTGDSYEQYF.

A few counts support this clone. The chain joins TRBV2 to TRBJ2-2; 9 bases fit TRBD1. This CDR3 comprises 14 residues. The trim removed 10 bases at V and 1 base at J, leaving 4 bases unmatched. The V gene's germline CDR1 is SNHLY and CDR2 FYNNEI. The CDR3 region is CATDRGLNTGELFF. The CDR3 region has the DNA TGTGCCACGGACAGGGGCCTGAACACCGGGGAGCTGTTTTTT.

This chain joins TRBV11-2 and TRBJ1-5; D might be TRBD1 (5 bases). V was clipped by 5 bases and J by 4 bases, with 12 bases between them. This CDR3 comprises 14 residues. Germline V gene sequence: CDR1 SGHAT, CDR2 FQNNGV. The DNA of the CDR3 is TGTGCCAGCAGCACAGGTGGAATAAATCAGCCCCAGCATTTT. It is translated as CASSTGGINQPQHF.

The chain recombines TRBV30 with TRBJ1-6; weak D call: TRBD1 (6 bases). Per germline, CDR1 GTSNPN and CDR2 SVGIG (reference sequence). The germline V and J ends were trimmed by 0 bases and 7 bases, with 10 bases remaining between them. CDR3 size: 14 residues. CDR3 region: CAWSVIGGNSPLHF. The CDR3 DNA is TGTGCCTGGAGTGTTATAGGGGGAAATTCACCCCTCCACTTT.

CDR3 nucleotide sequence: TGTGCCAGCAGCGAGCGAGGGAGAGTTCATAATGAAAAACTGTTTTTT. Its protein is CASSERGRVHNEKLFF. The rearrangement links TRBV6-6 to TRBJ1-4; D is unresolved. V was pared by 6 bases and J by 4 bases, with 18 bases between. CDR3 length: 16 residues. CDR1 MNHNY and CDR2 SVGAGI come from the germline V gene (reference sequence).

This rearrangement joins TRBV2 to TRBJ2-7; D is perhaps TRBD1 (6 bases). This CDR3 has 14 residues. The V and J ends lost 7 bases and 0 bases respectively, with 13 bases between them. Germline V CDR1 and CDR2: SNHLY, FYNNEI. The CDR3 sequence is CASISTGYSYEQYF. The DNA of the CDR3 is TGTGCCAGCATTTCGACAGGCTACTCCTACGAGCAGTACTTC.

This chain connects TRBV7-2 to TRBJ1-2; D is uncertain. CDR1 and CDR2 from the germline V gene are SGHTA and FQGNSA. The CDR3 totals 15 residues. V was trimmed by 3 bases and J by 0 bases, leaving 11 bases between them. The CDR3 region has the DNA TGTGCCAGCAGCTTGTTTGCCAGTCCTAACTATGGCTACACCTTC. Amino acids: CASSLFASPNYGYTF.

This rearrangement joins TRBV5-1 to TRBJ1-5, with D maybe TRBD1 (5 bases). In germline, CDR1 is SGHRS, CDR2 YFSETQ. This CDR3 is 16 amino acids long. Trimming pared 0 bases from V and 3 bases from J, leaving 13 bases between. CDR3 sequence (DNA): TGCGCCAGCAGCTTGGGGCCAGTAGGGGACAATCAGCCCCAGCATTTT. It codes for CASSLGPVGDNQPQHF.

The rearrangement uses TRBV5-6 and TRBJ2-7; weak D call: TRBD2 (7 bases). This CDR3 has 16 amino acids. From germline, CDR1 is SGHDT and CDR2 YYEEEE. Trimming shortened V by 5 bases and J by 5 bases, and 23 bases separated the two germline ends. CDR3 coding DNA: TGTGCCAGCAGTGGGGACGGGGGGCGCTTCACCCACGAGCAGTACTTC. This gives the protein CASSGDGGRFTHEQYF.

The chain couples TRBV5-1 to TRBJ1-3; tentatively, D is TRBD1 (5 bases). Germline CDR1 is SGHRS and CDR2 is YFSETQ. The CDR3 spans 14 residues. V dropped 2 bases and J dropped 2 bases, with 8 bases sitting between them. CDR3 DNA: TGCGCCAGCAGCTTTGGCAGGGCTGGAAACACCATATATTTT. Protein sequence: CASSFGRAGNTIYF. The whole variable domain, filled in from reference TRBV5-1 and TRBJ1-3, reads KAGVTQTPRYLIKTRGQQVTLSCSPISGHRSVSWYQQTPGQGLQFLFEYFSETQRNKGNFPGRFSGRQFSNSRSEMNVSTLELGDSALYLCASSFGRAGNTIYFGEGSWLTVV.

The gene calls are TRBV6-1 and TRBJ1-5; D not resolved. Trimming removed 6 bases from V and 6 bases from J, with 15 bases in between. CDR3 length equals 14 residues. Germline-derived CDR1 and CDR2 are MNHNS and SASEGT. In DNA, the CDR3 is TGTGCCAGCAGCTCCCGTAGCGAAGGTCAGCCCCAGCATTTT. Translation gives CASSSRSEGQPQHF.

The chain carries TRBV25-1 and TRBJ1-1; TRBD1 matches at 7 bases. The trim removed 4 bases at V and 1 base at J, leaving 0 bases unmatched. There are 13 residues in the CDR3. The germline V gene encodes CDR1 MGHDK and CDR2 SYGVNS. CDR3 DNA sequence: TGTGCCAGCAGTGGGGACAGGAACACTGAAGCTTTCTTT. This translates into CASSGDRNTEAFF.

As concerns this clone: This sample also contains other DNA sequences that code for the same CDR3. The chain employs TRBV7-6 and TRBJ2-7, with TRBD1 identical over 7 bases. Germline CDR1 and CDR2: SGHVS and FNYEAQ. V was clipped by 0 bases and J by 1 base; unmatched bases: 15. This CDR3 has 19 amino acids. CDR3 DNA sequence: TGTGCCAGCAGCTTAGCACCGGGAAGGGGGCGGTTGGGGTCCTACGAGCAGTACTTC. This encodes CASSLAPGRGRLGSYEQYF.

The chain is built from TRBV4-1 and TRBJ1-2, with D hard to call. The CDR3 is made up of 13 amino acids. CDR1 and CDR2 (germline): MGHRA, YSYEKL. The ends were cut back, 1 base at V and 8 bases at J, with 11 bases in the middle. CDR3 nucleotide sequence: TGCGCCAGCAGCCAAGGCCCCCAGGCCGGCTACACCTTC. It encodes CASSQGPQAGYTF.

The CDR3 nucleotides read TGTGCCAGCAGCTTGGGGGGGGGCAATGAGCAGTTCTTC. The encoded protein is CASSLGGGNEQFF. This chain connects TRBV7-9 to TRBJ2-1; 7 nucleotides align to TRBD2. The V gene end was trimmed by 3 bases and the J gene end by 6 bases; junction bases not matched to a gene: 2. Germline lookup yields CDR1 SEHNR and CDR2 FQNEAQ (reference sequence). The CDR3 runs to 13 residues.

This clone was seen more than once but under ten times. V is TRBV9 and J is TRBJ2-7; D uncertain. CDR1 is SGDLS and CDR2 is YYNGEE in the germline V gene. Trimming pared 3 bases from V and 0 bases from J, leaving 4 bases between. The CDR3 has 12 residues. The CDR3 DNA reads TGTGCCAGCAGCGGTAACTCCTACGAGCAGTACTTC. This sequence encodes CASSGNSYEQYF.

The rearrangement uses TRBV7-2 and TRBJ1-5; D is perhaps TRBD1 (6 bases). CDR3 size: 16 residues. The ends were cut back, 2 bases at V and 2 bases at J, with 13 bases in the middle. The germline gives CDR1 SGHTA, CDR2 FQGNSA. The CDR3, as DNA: TGTGCCAGCAGCTTATTACAGGGTTGGGGCAATCAGCCCCAGCATTTT. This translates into CASSLLQGWGNQPQHF.

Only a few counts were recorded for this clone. CDR3 coding DNA: TGTGCCAGCAGCTTCCAGGGGGCTTCACCGGCCCAAGAGACCCAGTACTTC. Protein product: CASSFQGASPAQETQYF. The chain has TRBV7-2 and TRBJ2-5, with 8 bases that match TRBD1. In germline, CDR1 is SGHTA, CDR2 FQGNSA. Germline trimming cut 3 bases from V and 1 base from J; bases unmatched to any gene: 10. The CDR3 is made up of 17 amino acids.

The chain's CDR3 is CASSSQGTEAFF. As DNA, the CDR3 is TGTGCCAGCAGCTCCCAGGGAACTGAAGCTTTCTTT. This chain connects TRBV7-3 to TRBJ1-1; D might be TRBD1 (5 bases). This CDR3 region has 12 residues. The germline CDR1 and CDR2 sequences are SGHTA and FQGTGA. V dropped 4 bases and J dropped 5 bases, with 8 bases sitting between them. The whole variable domain, remainder taken from reference TRBV7-3 and TRBJ1-1, is GAGVSQTPSNKVTEKGKYVELRCDPISGHTALYWYRQSLGQGPEFLIYFQGTGAADDSGLPNDRFFAVRPEGSVSTLKIQRTERGDSAVYLCASSSQGTEAFFGQGTRLTVV.

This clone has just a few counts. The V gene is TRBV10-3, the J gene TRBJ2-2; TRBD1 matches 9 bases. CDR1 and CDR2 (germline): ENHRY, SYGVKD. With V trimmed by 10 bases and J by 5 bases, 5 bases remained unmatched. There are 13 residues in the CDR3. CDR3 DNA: TGTGCCACCCGACAGGGGGTTACCGGGGAGCTGTTTTTT. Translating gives CATRQGVTGELFF.

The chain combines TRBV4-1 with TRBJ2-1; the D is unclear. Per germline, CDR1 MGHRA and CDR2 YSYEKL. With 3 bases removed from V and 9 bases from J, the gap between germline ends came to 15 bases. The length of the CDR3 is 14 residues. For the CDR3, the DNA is TGCGCCAGCAGCCACATCTACAGTGGCGCTGAGCAGTTCTTC. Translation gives CASSHIYSGAEQFF.